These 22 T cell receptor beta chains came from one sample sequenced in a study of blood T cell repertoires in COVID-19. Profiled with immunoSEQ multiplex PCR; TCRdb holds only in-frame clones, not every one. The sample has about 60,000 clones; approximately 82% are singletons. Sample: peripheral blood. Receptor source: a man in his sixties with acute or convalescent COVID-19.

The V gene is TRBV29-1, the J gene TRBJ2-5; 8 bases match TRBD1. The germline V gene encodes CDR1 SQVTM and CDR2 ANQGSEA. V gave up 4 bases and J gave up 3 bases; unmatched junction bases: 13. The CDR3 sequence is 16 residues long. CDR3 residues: CSVVLSTGASEETQYF. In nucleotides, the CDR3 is TGCAGCGTTGTATTATCGACAGGGGCGTCCGAAGAGACCCAGTACTTC.

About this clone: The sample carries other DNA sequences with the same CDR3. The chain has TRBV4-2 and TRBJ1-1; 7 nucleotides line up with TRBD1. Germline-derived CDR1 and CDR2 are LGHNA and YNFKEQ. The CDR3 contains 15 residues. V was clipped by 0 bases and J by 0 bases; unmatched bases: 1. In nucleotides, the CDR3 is TGTGCCAGCAGCCAAGATGGACAGGTGAACACTGAAGCTTTCTTT. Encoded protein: CASSQDGQVNTEAFF.

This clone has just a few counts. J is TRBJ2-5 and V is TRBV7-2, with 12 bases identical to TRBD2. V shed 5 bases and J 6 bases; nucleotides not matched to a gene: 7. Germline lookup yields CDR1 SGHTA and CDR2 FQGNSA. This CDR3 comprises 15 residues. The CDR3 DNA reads TGTGCCAGCAGCCCCCGGACTAGCGGGGTGAAGACCCAGTACTTC. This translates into CASSPRTSGVKTQYF. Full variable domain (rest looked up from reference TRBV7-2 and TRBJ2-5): GAGVSQSPSNKVTEKGKDVELRCDPISGHTALYWYRQSLGQGLEFLIYFQGNSAPDKSGLPSDRFSAERTGGSVSTLTIQRTQQEDSAVYLCASSPRTSGVKTQYFGPGTRLLVL.

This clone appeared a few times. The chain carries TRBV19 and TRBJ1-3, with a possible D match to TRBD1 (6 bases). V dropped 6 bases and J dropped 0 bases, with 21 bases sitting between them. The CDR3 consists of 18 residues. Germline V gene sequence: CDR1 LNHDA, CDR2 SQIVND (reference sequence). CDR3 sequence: CASSDLLTGLSSGNTIYF. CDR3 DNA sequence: TGTGCCAGTAGCGACCTACTGACAGGTCTGAGCTCTGGAAACACCATATATTTT.

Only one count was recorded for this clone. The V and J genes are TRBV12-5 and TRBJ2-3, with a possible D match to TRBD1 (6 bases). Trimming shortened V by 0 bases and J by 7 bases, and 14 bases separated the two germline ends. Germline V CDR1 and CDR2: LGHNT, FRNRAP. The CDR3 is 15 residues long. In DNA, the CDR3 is TGTGCTAGTGGTTTGGTAGGACCAGGGGCCAATACGCAGTATTTT. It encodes CASGLVGPGANTQYF.

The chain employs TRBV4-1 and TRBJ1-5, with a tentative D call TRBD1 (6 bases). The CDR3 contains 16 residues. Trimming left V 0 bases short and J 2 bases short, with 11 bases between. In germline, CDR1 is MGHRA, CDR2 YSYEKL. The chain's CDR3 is CASSQDGGLGNQPQHF. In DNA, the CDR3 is TGCGCCAGCAGCCAAGACGGGGGGCTAGGCAATCAGCCCCAGCATTTT.

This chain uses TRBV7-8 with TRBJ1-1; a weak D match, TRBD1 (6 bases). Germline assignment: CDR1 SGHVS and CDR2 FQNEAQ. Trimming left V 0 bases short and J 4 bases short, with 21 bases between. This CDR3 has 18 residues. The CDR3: CASSLAVQPQGRGTEAFF. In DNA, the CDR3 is TGTGCCAGCAGCTTAGCGGTCCAACCACAGGGTAGGGGCACTGAAGCTTTCTTT.

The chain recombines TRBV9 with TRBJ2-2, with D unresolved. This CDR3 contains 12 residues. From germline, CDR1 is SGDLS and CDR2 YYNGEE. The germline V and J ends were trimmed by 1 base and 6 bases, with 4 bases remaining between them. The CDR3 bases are TGTGCCAGCAGCGTATTATCCGGGGAGCTGTTTTTT. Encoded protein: CASSVLSGELFF. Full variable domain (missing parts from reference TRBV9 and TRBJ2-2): DSGVTQTPKHLITATGQRVTLRCSPRSGDLSVYWYQQSLDQGLQFLIQYYNGEERAKGNILERFSAQQFPDLHSELNLSSLELGDSALYFCASSVLSGELFFGEGSRLTVL.

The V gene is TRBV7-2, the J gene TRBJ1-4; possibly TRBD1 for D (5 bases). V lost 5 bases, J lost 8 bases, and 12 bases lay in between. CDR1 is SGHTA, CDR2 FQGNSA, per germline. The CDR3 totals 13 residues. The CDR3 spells CASSTGGGEKLFF. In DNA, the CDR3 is TGTGCCAGCAGCACCGGGGGGGGAGAAAAACTGTTTTTT. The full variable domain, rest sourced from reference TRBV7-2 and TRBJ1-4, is GAGVSQSPSNKVTEKGKDVELRCDPISGHTALYWYRQSLGQGLEFLIYFQGNSAPDKSGLPSDRFSAERTGGSVSTLTIQRTQQEDSAVYLCASSTGGGEKLFFGSGTQLSVL.

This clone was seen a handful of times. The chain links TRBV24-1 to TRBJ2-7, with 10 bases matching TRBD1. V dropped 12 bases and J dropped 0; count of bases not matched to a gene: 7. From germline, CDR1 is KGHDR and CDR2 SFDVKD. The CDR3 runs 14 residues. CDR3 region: CAFSRTGGSYEQYF. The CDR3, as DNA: TGTGCCTTTTCCAGGACAGGGGGCTCCTACGAGCAGTACTTC.

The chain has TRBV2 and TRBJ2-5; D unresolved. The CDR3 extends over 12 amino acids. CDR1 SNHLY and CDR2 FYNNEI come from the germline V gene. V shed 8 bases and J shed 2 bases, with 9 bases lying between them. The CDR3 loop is CASGPTQETQYF. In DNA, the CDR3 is TGTGCCAGCGGTCCAACTCAAGAGACCCAGTACTTC.

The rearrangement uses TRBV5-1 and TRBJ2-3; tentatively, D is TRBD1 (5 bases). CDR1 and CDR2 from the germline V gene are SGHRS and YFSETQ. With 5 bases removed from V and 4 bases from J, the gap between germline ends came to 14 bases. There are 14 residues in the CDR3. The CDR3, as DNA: TGCGCCAGCAGACATGGAGTCAGGGCAGATACGCAGTATTTT. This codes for CASRHGVRADTQYF. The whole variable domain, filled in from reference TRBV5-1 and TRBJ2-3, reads KAGVTQTPRYLIKTRGQQVTLSCSPISGHRSVSWYQQTPGQGLQFLFEYFSETQRNKGNFPGRFSGRQFSNSRSEMNVSTLELGDSALYLCASRHGVRADTQYFGPGTRLTVL.

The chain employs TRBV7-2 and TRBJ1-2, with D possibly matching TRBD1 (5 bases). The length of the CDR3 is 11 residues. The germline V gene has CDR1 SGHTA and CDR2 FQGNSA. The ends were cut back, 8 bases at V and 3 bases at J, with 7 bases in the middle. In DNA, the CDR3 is TGTGCCAGCCGCAGGGACTATGGCTACACCTTC. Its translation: CASRRDYGYTF.

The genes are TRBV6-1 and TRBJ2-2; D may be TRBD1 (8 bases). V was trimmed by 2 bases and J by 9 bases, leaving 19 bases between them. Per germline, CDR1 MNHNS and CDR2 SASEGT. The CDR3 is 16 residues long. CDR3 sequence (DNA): TGTGCCAGCAGTGAACGGACAGGGCGGGAGAGTAGGGAGCTGTTTTTT. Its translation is CASSERTGRESRELFF.

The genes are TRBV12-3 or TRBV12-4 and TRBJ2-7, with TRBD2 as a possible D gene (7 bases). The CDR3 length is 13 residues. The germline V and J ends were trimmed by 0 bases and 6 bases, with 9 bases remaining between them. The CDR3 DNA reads TGTGCCAGCAGTTTAGCGGGGGGGCTCGAGCAGTACTTC. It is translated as CASSLAGGLEQYF.

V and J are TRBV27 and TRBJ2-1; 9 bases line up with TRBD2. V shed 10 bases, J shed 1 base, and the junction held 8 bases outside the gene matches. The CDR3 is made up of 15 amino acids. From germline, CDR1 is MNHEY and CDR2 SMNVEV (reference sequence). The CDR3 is CAKPQTSGSYNEQFF. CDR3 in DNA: TGTGCCAAACCTCAAACTAGCGGGTCCTACAATGAGCAGTTCTTC.

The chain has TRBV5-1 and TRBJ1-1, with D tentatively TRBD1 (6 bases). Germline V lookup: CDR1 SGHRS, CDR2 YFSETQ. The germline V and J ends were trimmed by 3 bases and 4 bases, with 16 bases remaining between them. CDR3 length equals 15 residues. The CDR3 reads CASSSLQGSGTEAFF. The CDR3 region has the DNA TGCGCCAGCAGCTCCTTACAGGGAAGCGGCACTGAAGCTTTCTTT.

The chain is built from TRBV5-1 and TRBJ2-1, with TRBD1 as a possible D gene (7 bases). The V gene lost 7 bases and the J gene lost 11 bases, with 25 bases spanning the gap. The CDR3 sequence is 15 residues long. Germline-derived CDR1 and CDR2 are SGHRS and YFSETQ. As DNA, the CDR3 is TGCGCCAGCGTCCTAGGGGGGACAGAGGAGGAAAAGCAGTTCTTC. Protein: CASVLGGTEEEKQFF.

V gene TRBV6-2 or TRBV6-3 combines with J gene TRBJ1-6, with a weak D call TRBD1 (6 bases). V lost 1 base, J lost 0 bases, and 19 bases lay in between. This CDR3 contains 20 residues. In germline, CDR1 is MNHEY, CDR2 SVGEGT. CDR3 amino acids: CASSYFLSGQLSSYNSPLHF. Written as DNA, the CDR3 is TGTGCCAGCAGTTACTTTCTATCGGGACAACTTAGCTCCTATAATTCACCCCTCCACTTT.

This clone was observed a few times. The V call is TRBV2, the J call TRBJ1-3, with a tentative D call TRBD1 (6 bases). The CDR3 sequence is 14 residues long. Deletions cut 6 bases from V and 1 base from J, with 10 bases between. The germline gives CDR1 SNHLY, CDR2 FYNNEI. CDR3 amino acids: CASSSQGSGNTIYF. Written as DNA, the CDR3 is TGTGCCAGCAGCTCACAGGGATCTGGAAACACCATATATTTT.

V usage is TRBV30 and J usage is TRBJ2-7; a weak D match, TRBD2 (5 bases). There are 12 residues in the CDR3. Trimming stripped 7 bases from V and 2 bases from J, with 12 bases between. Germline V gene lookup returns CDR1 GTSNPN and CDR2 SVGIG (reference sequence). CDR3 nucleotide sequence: TGTGCCTTGGGTATCGGGACCTACGAGCAGTACTTC. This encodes CALGIGTYEQYF.

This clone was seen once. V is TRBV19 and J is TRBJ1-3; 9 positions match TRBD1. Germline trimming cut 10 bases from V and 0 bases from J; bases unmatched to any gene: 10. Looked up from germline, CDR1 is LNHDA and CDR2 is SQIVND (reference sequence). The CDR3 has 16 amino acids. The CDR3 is CATSSRDRDSGNTIYF. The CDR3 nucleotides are TGTGCCACCTCCTCCCGGGACAGGGACTCTGGAAACACCATATATTTT. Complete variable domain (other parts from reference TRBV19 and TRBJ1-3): DGGITQSPKYLFRKEGQNVTLSCEQNLNHDAMYWYRQDPGQGLRLIYYSQIVNDFQKGDIAEGYSVSREKKESFPLTVTSAQKNPTAFYLCATSSRDRDSGNTIYFGEGSWLTVV.